This entry features one TCR beta chain sequence. No antigen is known for it. This sample was included in a study of T-cell reconstitution after alpha-beta-depleted transplantation in children. Study-wide results and caveats: About two months after transplant, alpha-beta T cells reportedly came from several hundred expanded graft clones. Newly produced T cells mostly provided counts and TCRbeta diversity after one year, as hyperexpanded clones declined. For some patients, TCRbeta diversity was high at day 60 because of recipient T cells and thymic progenitors that survived.

Germline V gene data show CDR1 as LGHNA and CDR2 as YNFKEQ. The germline V and J ends were trimmed by 1 base and 2 bases, with 9 bases remaining between them. The CDR3 runs to 15 residues. Preparation of the TCRbeta library involved a method that used unique molecular identifiers. Via MiXCR, TCRdb re-called the PCR reads, giving one row per CDR3 protein. The profile covers about 540,000 distinct CDR3 sequences, with roughly 30% appearing a single time and around a third taken by the ten largest. The receptor was isolated from a boy in the first two years of life with Wiskott-Aldrich syndrome, due to receive a stem cell transplant. The material sequenced was PBMCs, taken before TCRalphabeta/CD19-depleted stem cell transplant. This chain uses TRBV4-2 with TRBJ1-3; D ambiguous. The CDR3 spells CASSQVWSAGNTIYF. As DNA, the CDR3 is TGTGCCAGCAGCCAAGTGTGGTCGGCTGGAAACACCATATATTTT.